This entry concerns a single TCR beta chain. Its antigen remains unidentified. Base qualities are not at hand, and no much larger clone is one base apart. The library came from the immunoSEQ multiplex PCR assay. What TCRdb holds here is the immuneACCESS table cut down to in-frame rearrangements. Part of the clones is not present; checked against another copy, under half of the missing clones reflect an unresolved V gene, and the others are unexplained. For this sample there are almost 85,000 clones; around 94% appear just once. 4.8% of the sample lies in the top ten. The sample originates from a study of control samples from healthy donors and cancer patients (dated by TCRdb to 2018 to 2020). The CDR3 covers 17 residues, taking in both the cysteine and the phenylalanine. The CDR3 DNA has 51 bases and is translated from base 1. For CDR1 and CDR2, the germline V gene lists MDHEN and SYDVKM. V gives up 6 bases and J gives up 0 bases, and the segment between their germline ends measures 18 bases.

Sequenced sample: blood. The TCR originated in a woman in her late teens or twenties in good health. Rearrangement joined TRBV28 to TRBJ1-3, with no D gene named confidently. The CDR3 protein sequence reads: CASSRMPAISSGNTIYF. DNA sequence: TGTGCCAGCAGCCGAATGCCCGCGATTAGCTCTGGAAACACCATATATTTT.